What follows are 19 T cell receptor beta chains derived from one specimen sequenced in a study of beta chain features in type 1 diabetes (dated by TCRdb to between 2018 and 2020). Library creation used the immunoSEQ multiplex PCR assay. The entire amount of isolated RNA was reverse transcribed using the High Capacity cDNA Reverse Transcription Kit, so the sequenced TCRB transcripts were expressed ones. TCRdb took over this immuneACCESS table, retaining in-frame rearrangements with V and J assigned. Such tables are incomplete; in checked studies, under half of the missing clones stem from an unresolved V gene, and the remainder is unexplained. The sample has some 410,000 clones on record, around 10% of them singletons. About 0.045% of the sample is in the top ten clones. Sequenced material: naive CD4+ T cells from blood. The cell subset or site label on this specimen signifies: true naive CD4+ T cells. Receptor source: a young woman in good health.

V is TRBV5-6 and J is TRBJ1-2; D remains ambiguous. Germline values: CDR1 SGHDT, CDR2 YYEEEE. This CDR3 has 14 residues. The ends were cut back, 0 bases at V and 3 bases at J, with 9 bases in the middle. For the CDR3, the DNA is TGTGCCAGCAGCTTGGGGAGCTCCTACTATGGCTACACCTTC. As protein: CASSLGSSYYGYTF.

The rearrangement uses TRBV28 and TRBJ2-2; tentative D call: TRBD2 (7 bases). Germline assignment: CDR1 MDHEN and CDR2 SYDVKM. V was clipped by 3 bases and J by 7 bases, with 18 bases between them. The CDR3 contains 16 residues. The CDR3 region is CASSLVQGGTIGELFF. The CDR3 DNA sequence: TGTGCCAGCAGTTTGGTACAGGGAGGGACGATCGGGGAGCTGTTTTTT.

This sequence joins TRBV29-1 and TRBJ2-5, with D possibly being TRBD2 (6 bases). V shed 7 bases and J shed 2 bases, with 17 bases lying between them. Per the germline V gene, CDR1 is SQVTM and CDR2 is ANQGSEA. This CDR3 is built from 14 residues. This CDR3 reads CSAVRGVVQETQYF. The DNA for the CDR3 is TGCAGCGCTGTGCGGGGAGTGGTACAAGAGACCCAGTACTTC.

The chain is built from TRBV5-1 and TRBJ2-7; 10 nucleotides match TRBD2. After removal of 3 bases from V and 6 bases from J, the junction contained 6 bases not matched to a gene. Germline V gives CDR1 SGHRS, CDR2 YFSETQ. CDR3 length: 14 amino acids. The CDR3 here is CASSSVAGGTEQYV. Written as DNA, the CDR3 is TGCGCCAGCAGCTCGGTAGCGGGGGGCACCGAGCAGTACGTC.

This clone was detected only a few times. The rearrangement joins TRBV15 to TRBJ2-7; the D is unclear. The CDR3 loop spans 16 amino acids. CDR1 and CDR2 (germline): LNHNV, YYDKDF (reference sequence). Trimming left V 1 base short and J 1 base short, with 14 bases between. The CDR3 nucleotides read TGTGCCACCAGCAGAGCTAAGGGAATCGGGTCCTACGAGCAGTACTTC. Protein: CATSRAKGIGSYEQYF.

The chain carries TRBV10-3 and TRBJ2-7, with 9 bases matching TRBD1. Germline CDR1 is ENHRY and CDR2 is SYGVKD. CDR3 length: 14 amino acids. The junction had 9 bases not matched to a gene; V was cut back by 7 bases and J by 5 bases. The CDR3 loop is CAITDRDRVNEQYV. In DNA form, the CDR3 reads TGTGCCATCACCGACCGGGACAGGGTTAACGAGCAGTACGTC.

This clone was picked up a small number of times. This chain joins TRBV13 and TRBJ2-2, with 10 bases fitting TRBD1. Germline V CDR1 and CDR2: PRHDT, FYEKMQ (reference sequence). The CDR3 consists of 18 residues. J gave up 4 bases and V 7 bases, and 15 bases lay outside the gene matches. CDR3 protein: CASILGGTGAQGTGELFF. The CDR3 DNA is TGTGCCAGCATCCTAGGTGGGACAGGGGCACAGGGCACCGGGGAGCTGTTTTTT. The full variable domain, in which reference TRBV13 and TRBJ2-2 provide the parts outside the CDR3, is AAGVIQSPRHLIKEKRETATLKCYPIPRHDTVYWYQQGPGQDPQFLISFYEKMQSDKGSIPDRFSAQQFSDYHSELNMSSLELGDSALYFCASILGGTGAQGTGELFFGEGSRLTVL.

This sequence joins TRBV5-1 and TRBJ2-5, with 8 positions matching TRBD2. CDR3 length: 14 amino acids. Per germline, CDR1 SGHRS and CDR2 YFSETQ. The V segment lost 4 bases and the J segment 5 bases; nucleotides outside the gene matches: 7. CDR3 region: CASSTVAGSETQYF. The CDR3 DNA reads as TGCGCCAGCAGCACCGTAGCGGGGAGTGAGACCCAGTACTTC.

The V gene is TRBV28, the J gene TRBJ2-6; D unclear. The CDR3 consists of 15 residues. V lost 5 bases and J lost 0, with 8 bases in between. CDR1 is MDHEN and CDR2 is SYDVKM in the germline V gene. CDR3 in amino acids: CASSESTSGANVLTF. CDR3 in DNA: TGTGCCAGCAGTGAGTCTACCTCTGGGGCCAACGTCCTGACTTTC.

The chain recombines TRBV20-1 with TRBJ2-4; possibly TRBD2 for D (6 bases). This CDR3 has 11 amino acids. CDR1 is DFQATT and CDR2 is SNEGSKA in the germline V gene (reference sequence). This CDR3 is CSRGRGGIQYF. CDR3 DNA: TGCTCACGGGGAAGGGGAGGCATTCAGTACTTC.

The chain uses TRBV7-2 and TRBJ2-5; unclear D gene. V dropped 6 bases and J dropped 4 bases, with 9 bases sitting between them. The CDR3 length is 12 residues. Germline V gives CDR1 SGHTA, CDR2 FQGNSA. CDR3 coding DNA: TGTGCCAGCAGTCGCTTGGGAGAGACCCAGTACTTC. This codes for CASSRLGETQYF.

This clone was seen only a few times. The rearrangement joins TRBV27 to TRBJ2-5, with TRBD2 identical over 13 bases. Germline V gives CDR1 MNHEY, CDR2 SMNVEV (reference sequence). The CDR3 has 15 residues. V shed 0 bases, J shed 13 bases, and the junction held 8 bases outside the gene matches. CDR3 bases: TGTGCCAGCAGTTTATCCCCGGAAACTAGCGGGGGGGTGTACTTC. This encodes CASSLSPETSGGVYF.

This sequence joins TRBV10-3 and TRBJ2-1; TRBD1 matches at 8 bases. CDR3 length: 15 amino acids. Per germline, CDR1 ENHRY and CDR2 SYGVKD. The J segment lost 4 bases and the V segment lost 2 bases, leaving 4 bases of the junction unmatched. The DNA for the CDR3 is TGTGCCATCAGTGAGCGGACAGGGTCGTACAATGAGCAGTTCTTC. It yields the protein CAISERTGSYNEQFF.

This clone was seen more than once but under ten times. Here the CDR3 reads CASSLGAGNDEQYF. Written as DNA, the CDR3 is TGTGCCAGCAGCTTAGGGGCCGGCAACGACGAGCAGTACTTC. The chain joins TRBV7-6 to TRBJ2-7; no reliable D call. Germline V gene lookup returns CDR1 SGHVS and CDR2 FNYEAQ. The CDR3 spans 14 residues. V dropped 1 base and J dropped 5 bases, with 12 bases sitting between them.

This clone was picked up a small number of times. V is TRBV15 and J is TRBJ1-5, with unresolved D. The length of the CDR3 is 12 residues. V was shortened by 1 base and J by 9 bases, with 7 bases between the two germline ends. The germline CDR1 and CDR2 sequences are LNHNV and YYDKDF (reference sequence). The CDR3: CATSRGVGPQHF. The DNA for the CDR3 is TGTGCCACCAGCAGAGGTGTCGGGCCCCAGCATTTT.

V is TRBV4-3 and J is TRBJ2-1; 14 bases map to TRBD2. CDR3 length: 16 residues. Trimming removed 1 base from V and 9 bases from J; junction bases left unmatched: 5. The germline gives CDR1 LGHNA, CDR2 YSLEER. The CDR3: CASSQGLAGGPFEQFF. CDR3 DNA: TGCGCCAGCAGCCAAGGACTAGCGGGGGGGCCTTTTGAGCAGTTCTTC.

The CDR3 region is CASSPTRGGGYNEQFF. The DNA for the CDR3 is TGTGCCAGCAGCCCTACCCGGGGGGGCGGGTACAATGAGCAGTTCTTC. The rearrangement links TRBV7-6 to TRBJ2-1; 8 positions match TRBD2. The V segment lost 5 bases and the J segment 4 bases; nucleotides outside the gene matches: 10. From germline, CDR1 is SGHVS and CDR2 FNYEAQ. This CDR3 comprises 16 residues.

This clone was picked up a small number of times. CDR3 sequence reads: CAISVNIQLNTQYF. Here the CDR3 DNA reads TGTGCCATCAGTGTTAACATCCAGTTAAATACGCAGTATTTT. The chain uses TRBV10-3 and TRBJ2-3; no clear D gene. The CDR3 totals 14 residues. V dropped 4 bases and J dropped 7 bases, with 15 bases sitting between them. Looked up from germline, CDR1 is ENHRY and CDR2 is SYGVKD.

J is TRBJ2-1 and V is TRBV6-5, with 9 bases aligning to TRBD2. Germline loops: CDR1 MNHEY, CDR2 SVGAGI. The CDR3 spans 15 residues. V lost 7 bases to trimming and J lost 4 bases; unmatched junction nucleotides: 8. CDR3 sequence (DNA): TGTGCCAGCACCGGACTAGCGTCCTTGTACAATGAGCAGTTCTTC. Protein: CASTGLASLYNEQFF.